This TCR beta chain was documented in a study of control samples from healthy donors and cancer patients. Generated by immunoSEQ multiplex PCR, the TCRdb table keeps only in-frame clones and is missing some. The data show almost 85,000 clones, with approximately 94% seen just once and approximately 4.8% held by the top ten. Germline CDR1 and CDR2: SGHAT and FQNNGV. Trimming removed 7 bases from V and 3 bases from J, with 12 bases in between. There are 14 residues in the CDR3. The sequence came from a young woman in good health. Sample: blood. V gene TRBV11-2 combines with J gene TRBJ1-4, with no clear D. This chain's CDR3 is CASNQGMPNEKLFF. CDR3 nucleotides: TGTGCCAGCAACCAAGGGATGCCTAATGAAAAACTGTTTTTT.